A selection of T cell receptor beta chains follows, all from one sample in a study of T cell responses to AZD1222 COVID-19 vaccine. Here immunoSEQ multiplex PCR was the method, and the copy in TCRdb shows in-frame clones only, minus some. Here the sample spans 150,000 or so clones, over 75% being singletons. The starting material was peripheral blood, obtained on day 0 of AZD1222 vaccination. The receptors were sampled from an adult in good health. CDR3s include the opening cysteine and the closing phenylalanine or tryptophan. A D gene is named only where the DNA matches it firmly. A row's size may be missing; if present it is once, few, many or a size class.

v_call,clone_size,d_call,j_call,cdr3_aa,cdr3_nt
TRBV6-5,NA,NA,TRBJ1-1,CASSPHEDPYFEAFF,TGTGCCAGCAGTCCTCATGAAGATCCCTATTTTGAAGCTTTCTTT
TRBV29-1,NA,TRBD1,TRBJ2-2,CSVEDQQGSGELFF,TGCAGCGTTGAAGATCAACAGGGGAGCGGGGAGCTGTTTTTT
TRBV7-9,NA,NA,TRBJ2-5,CASSLTTSETQYF,TGTGCCAGCAGCCTAACCACCTCGGAGACCCAGTACTTC
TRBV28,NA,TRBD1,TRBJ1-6,CASSLTGGGSPLHF,TGTGCCAGCAGTCTTACAGGGGGCGGCTCACCCCTCCACTTT
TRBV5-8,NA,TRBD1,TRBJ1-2,CASSPKTGRGYTF,TGTGCCAGCAGCCCCAAGACAGGGAGAGGCTACACCTTC
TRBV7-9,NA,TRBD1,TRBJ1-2,CASSLWDRDDGYTF,TGTGCCAGCAGCCTATGGGACAGGGATGATGGCTACACCTTC
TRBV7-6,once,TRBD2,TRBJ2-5,CASSFRGGPGETQYF,TGTGCCAGCAGCTTTCGGGGGGGGCCTGGTGAGACCCAGTACTTC
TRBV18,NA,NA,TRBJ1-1,CASSQQETEAFF,TGTGCCAGCTCACAGCAAGAAACTGAAGCTTTCTTT
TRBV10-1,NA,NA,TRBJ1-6,CASSIEGGSPLHF,TGCGCCAGCAGTATTGAAGGGGGTTCACCCCTCCACTTT
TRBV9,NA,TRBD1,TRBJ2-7,CASSSRTGPYEQYF,TGTGCCAGCAGCTCCCGGACAGGTCCCTACGAGCAGTACTTC
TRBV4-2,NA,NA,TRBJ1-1,CASSQSTEAFF,TGTGCCAGCAGCCAATCCACTGAAGCTTTCTTT
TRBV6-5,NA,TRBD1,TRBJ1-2,CAGNRGINYGYTF,TGTGCCGGAAACAGGGGAATTAACTATGGCTACACCTTC
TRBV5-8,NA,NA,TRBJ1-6,CASSLTGLSSPLHF,TGTGCCAGCAGCTTAACAGGGTTGAGTTCACCCCTCCACTTT
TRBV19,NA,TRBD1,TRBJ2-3,CASRPPSTGSTDTQYF,TGTGCCAGTAGACCCCCTTCGACAGGGAGCACAGATACGCAGTATTTT
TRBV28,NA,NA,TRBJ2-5,CASIGADYQETQYF,TGTGCCAGCATTGGGGCGGATTATCAAGAGACCCAGTACTTC
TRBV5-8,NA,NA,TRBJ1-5,CASSLERDQPQHF,TGTGCCAGCAGCTTGGAAAGGGATCAGCCCCAGCATTTT
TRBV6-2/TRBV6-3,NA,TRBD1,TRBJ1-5,CASSPTGGGNQPQHF,TGTGCCAGCAGCCCGACAGGGGGGGGCAATCAGCCCCAGCATTTT
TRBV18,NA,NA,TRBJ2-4,CASSPGSARHIQYF,TGTGCCAGCTCACCCGGGTCCGCGAGGCACATTCAGTACTTC
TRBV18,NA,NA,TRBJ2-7,CASSPESYEQYF,TGTGCCAGCTCACCGGAGTCCTACGAGCAGTACTTC
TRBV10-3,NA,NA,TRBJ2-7,CAITTGTHSSYEQYF,TGTGCCATCACTACCGGGACGCATAGCTCCTACGAGCAGTACTTC
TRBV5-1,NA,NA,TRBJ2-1,CASSLAQDLGYLYNEQFF,TGCGCCAGCAGCTTGGCCCAAGACTTGGGTTACCTATACAATGAGCAGTTCTTC
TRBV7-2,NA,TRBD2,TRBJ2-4,CASSFLLAGKNIQYF,TGTGCCAGCAGCTTTTTACTAGCGGGGAAAAACATTCAGTACTTC
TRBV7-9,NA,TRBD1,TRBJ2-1,CASSFTPGTGDNEQFF,TGTGCCAGCAGCTTCACACCCGGGACAGGGGACAATGAGCAGTTCTTC
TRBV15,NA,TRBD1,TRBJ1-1,CATSRDYGTAGTEAFF,TGTGCCACCAGCAGAGATTACGGGACAGCGGGCACTGAAGCTTTCTTT
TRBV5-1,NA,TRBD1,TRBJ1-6,CASSWGTDNSPLHF,TGCGCCAGCAGCTGGGGGACAGATAATTCACCCCTCCACTTT
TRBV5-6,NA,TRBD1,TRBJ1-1,CASSLRDRVRTEAFF,TGTGCCAGCAGCTTGAGGGACAGGGTACGAACTGAAGCTTTCTTT
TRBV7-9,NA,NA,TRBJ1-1,CASRHPKPTVNTEAFF,TGTGCCAGCAGACATCCCAAACCGACAGTGAACACTGAAGCTTTCTTT
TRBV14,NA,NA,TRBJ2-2,CASSLKGGAYTGELFF,TGTGCCAGCAGCCTCAAGGGGGGCGCGTACACCGGGGAGCTGTTTTTT
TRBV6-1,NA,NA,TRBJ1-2,CASSERSMVSLYGYTF,TGTGCCAGCAGTGAAAGGTCCATGGTCAGTCTCTATGGCTACACCTTC
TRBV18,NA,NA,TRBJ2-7,CASSPETGVYEQYF,TGTGCCAGCTCACCTGAGACGGGGGTCTACGAGCAGTACTTC
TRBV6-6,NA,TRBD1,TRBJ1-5,CASSRGKGQGARVVNQPQHF,TGTGCCAGCAGTCGAGGCAAGGGACAGGGGGCGCGGGTTGTCAATCAGCCCCAGCATTTT
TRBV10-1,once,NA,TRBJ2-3,CAILFRDTQYF,TGCGCCATCCTGTTTAGAGATACGCAGTATTTT
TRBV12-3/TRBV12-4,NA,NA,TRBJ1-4,CASSFGGREKLFF,TGTGCCAGCAGTTTCGGAGGACGAGAAAAACTGTTTTTT
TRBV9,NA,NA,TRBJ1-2,CASSPRGPGANYGYTF,TGTGCCAGCAGCCCCCGGGGGCCTGGGGCTAACTATGGCTACACCTTC
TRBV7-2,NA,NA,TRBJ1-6,CASSSPYSPLHF,TGTGCCAGCAGCTCGCCCTATTCACCCCTCCACTTT
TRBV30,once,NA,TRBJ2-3,CAWSSLGGGTDTQYF,TGTGCCTGGAGTTCTCTGGGTGGGGGCACAGATACGCAGTATTTT
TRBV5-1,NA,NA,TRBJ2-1,CASSLGTNEQFF,TGCGCCAGCAGCTTGGGTACGAATGAGCAGTTCTTC
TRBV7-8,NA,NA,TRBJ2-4,CASSLAGPGSLGNIQYF,TGTGCCAGCAGCTTAGCGGGTCCTGGGTCCCTGGGAAACATTCAGTACTTC
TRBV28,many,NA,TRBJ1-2,CASSLGSGYGYTF,TGTGCCAGCAGTTTAGGCTCAGGCTATGGCTACACCTTC
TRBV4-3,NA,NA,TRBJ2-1,CASSQEEGSYNEQFF,TGCGCCAGCAGCCAAGAAGAAGGCTCCTACAATGAGCAGTTCTTC
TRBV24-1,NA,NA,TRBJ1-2,CATSDLGTSMGYTF,TGTGCCACCAGTGATTTGGGGACCTCCATGGGCTACACCTTC
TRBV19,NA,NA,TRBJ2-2,CASRGTVNTGELFF,TGTGCCAGTAGAGGGACGGTGAACACCGGGGAGCTGTTTTTT
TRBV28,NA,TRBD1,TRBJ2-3,CASSLRTGGRTQYF,TGTGCCAGCAGTTTGCGGACAGGGGGACGTACGCAGTATTTT
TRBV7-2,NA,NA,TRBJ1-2,CASSLGPAPNYGYTF,TGTGCCAGCAGCTTAGGGCCAGCCCCAAACTATGGCTACACCTTC
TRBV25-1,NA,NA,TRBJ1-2,CASSDMGLKIGYTF,TGTGCCAGCAGTGATATGGGACTGAAAATAGGCTACACCTTC
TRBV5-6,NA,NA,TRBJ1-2,CASSIRTQGYTF,TGTGCCAGCAGCATTAGGACGCAGGGCTACACCTTC
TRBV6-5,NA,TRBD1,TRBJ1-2,CASSRDRPNYGYTF,TGTGCCAGCAGCCGGGACAGACCTAACTATGGCTACACCTTC
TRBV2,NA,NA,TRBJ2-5,CASSEFSGGLDQETQYF,TGTGCCAGCAGTGAATTTAGTGGAGGGTTGGACCAAGAGACCCAGTACTTC
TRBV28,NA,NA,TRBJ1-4,CASRPPGVEKLFF,TGTGCCAGCAGGCCCCCGGGGGTTGAAAAACTGTTTTTT
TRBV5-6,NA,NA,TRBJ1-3,CASSLLQGSATIYF,TGTGCCAGCAGCTTGCTGCAGGGATCTGCCACCATATATTTT
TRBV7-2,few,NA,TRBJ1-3,CASSPSSGNTIYF,TGTGCCAGCAGCCCGAGCTCTGGAAACACCATATATTTT
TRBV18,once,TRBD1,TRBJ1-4,CASSPTMTGTNEKLFF,TGTGCCAGCTCGCCGACGATGACAGGGACAAATGAAAAACTGTTTTTT
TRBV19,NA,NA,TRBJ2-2,CATRLEGRTGELFF,TGTGCCACCCGCTTAGAGGGGCGCACCGGGGAGCTGTTTTTT
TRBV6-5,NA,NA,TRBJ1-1,CASSPQVGSAEAFF,TGTGCCAGCAGCCCACAGGTTGGGTCCGCTGAAGCTTTCTTT
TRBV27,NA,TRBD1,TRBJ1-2,CASSSGGTGYEGYTF,TGTGCCAGCAGTTCGGGGGGGACAGGGTATGAGGGCTACACCTTC